These 3 T cell receptor beta chains share one sample of origin, sequenced in a study of blood T cell repertoires in COVID-19 (dated by TCRdb to about 2020). The library was built by means of the immunoSEQ multiplex PCR assay. The source is immuneACCESS, and TCRdb retained only in-frame sequences with V and J called. Part of the clones is not carried over; for the studies checked, unresolved V genes explain less than half of this, and the remainder is unexplained. In all, the sample holds some 95,000 clones, and around 88% of those were seen once. 0.95% to 1.5% of the sample is in the top ten clones. The source material was peripheral blood. These receptors were taken from an elderly man with active or convalescent COVID-19.

This chain uses TRBV6-5 with TRBJ1-1, with 8 bases aligning to TRBD1. The germline CDR1 and CDR2 sequences are MNHEY and SVGAGI. V shed 0 bases, J shed 5 bases, and the junction held 8 bases outside the gene matches. This CDR3 has 16 residues. CDR3 coding DNA: TGTGCCAGCAGTTACTCAGGGGGACAGGCGAGGACTGAAGCTTTCTTT. This codes for CASSYSGGQARTEAFF.

The V gene is TRBV10-3, the J gene TRBJ2-2, with 10 bases that match TRBD2. There are 14 residues in the CDR3. V lost 6 bases, J lost 6 bases, and 4 bases stayed unmatched. The germline V gene encodes CDR1 ENHRY and CDR2 SYGVKD. The CDR3 nucleotides read TGTGCCATCAGATCAAGCGGGAGGGCCGGGGAGCTGTTTTTT. Residues: CAIRSSGRAGELFF.

In DNA form, the CDR3 reads TGTGCCAGTAGTATTGAGGAAGGCAGGGACTTCAATCAGCCCCAGCATTTT. Translating it yields CASSIEEGRDFNQPQHF. The chain employs TRBV19 and TRBJ1-5; D possibly corresponds to TRBD1 (5 bases). Germline assignment: CDR1 LNHDA and CDR2 SQIVND (reference sequence). The germline V and J ends were trimmed by 3 bases and 3 bases, with 18 bases remaining between them. The CDR3 extends over 17 amino acids.